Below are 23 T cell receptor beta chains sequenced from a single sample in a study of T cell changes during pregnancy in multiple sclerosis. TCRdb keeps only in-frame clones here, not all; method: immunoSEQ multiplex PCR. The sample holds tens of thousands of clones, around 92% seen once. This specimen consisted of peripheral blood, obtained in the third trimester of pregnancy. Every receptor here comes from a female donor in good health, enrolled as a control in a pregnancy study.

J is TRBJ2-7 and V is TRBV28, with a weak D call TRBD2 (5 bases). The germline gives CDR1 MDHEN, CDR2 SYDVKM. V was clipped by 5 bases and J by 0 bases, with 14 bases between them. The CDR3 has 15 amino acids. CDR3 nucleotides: TGTGCCAGCAGTCTCCAGGACTGGACCTCCTACGAGCAGTACTTC. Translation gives CASSLQDWTSYEQYF.

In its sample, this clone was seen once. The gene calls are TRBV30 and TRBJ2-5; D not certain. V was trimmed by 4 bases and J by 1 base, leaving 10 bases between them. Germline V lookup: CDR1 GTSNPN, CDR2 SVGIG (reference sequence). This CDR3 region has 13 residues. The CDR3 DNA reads TGTGCCTGGATGAACCCAGGCCAAGAGACCCAGTACTTC. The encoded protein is CAWMNPGQETQYF.

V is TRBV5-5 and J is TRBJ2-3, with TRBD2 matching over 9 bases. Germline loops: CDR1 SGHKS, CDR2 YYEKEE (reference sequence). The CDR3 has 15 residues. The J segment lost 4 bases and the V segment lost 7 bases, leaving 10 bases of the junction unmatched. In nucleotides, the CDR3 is TGTGCCAGCGAAGGGGATAGCGGGAGCGCAGATACGCAGTATTTT. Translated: CASEGDSGSADTQYF.

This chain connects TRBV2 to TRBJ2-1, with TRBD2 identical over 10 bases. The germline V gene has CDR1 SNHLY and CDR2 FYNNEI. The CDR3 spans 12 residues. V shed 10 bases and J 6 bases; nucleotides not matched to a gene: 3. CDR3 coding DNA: TGTGCCACCAGACTAGCGGGCAATGAGCAGTTCTTC. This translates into CATRLAGNEQFF.

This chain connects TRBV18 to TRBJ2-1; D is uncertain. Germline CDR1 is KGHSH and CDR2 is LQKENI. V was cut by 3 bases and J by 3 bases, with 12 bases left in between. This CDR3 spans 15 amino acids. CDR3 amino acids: CASSPGLGFYNEQFF. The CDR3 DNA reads TGTGCCAGCTCACCGGGTCTGGGCTTCTACAATGAGCAGTTCTTC.

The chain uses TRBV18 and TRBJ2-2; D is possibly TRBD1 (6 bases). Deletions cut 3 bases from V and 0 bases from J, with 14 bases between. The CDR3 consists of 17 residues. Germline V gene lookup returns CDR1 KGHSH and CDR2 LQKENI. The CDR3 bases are TGTGCCAGCTCACCGAACACAGGGCTCACGAACACCGGGGAGCTGTTTTTT. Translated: CASSPNTGLTNTGELFF.

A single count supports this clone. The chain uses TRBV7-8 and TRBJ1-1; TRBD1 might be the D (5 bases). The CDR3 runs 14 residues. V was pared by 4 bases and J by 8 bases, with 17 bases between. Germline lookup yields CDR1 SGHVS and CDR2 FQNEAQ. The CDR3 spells CASSSRWGETEAFF. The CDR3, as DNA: TGTGCCAGCAGCTCCCGATGGGGGGAGACGGAAGCTTTCTTT.

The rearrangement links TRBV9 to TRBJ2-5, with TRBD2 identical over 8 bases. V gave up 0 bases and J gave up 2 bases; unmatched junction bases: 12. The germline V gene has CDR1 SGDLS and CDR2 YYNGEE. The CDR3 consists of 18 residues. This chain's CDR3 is CASSVVLGGSGEQETQYF. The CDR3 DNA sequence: TGTGCCAGCAGCGTAGTCTTGGGTGGTAGCGGGGAACAAGAGACCCAGTACTTC.

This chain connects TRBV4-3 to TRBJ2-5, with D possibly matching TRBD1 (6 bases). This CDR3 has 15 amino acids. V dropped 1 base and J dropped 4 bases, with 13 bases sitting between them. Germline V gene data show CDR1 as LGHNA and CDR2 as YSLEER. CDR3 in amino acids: CASSQAYGGAETQYF. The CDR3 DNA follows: TGCGCCAGCAGCCAAGCCTATGGGGGCGCAGAGACCCAGTACTTC.

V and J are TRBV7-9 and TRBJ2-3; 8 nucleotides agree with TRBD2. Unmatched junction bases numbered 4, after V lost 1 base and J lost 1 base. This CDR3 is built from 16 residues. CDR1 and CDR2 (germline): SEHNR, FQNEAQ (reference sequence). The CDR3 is CASSLGAGVRTDTQYF. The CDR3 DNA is TGTGCCAGCAGCTTAGGAGCGGGGGTTCGCACAGATACGCAGTATTTT.

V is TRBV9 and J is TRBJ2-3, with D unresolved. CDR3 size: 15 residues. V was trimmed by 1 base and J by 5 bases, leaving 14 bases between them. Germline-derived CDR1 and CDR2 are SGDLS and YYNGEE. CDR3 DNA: TGTGCCAGCAGCGTAACGGGTGACTTGAAAGATACGCAGTATTTT. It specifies CASSVTGDLKDTQYF.

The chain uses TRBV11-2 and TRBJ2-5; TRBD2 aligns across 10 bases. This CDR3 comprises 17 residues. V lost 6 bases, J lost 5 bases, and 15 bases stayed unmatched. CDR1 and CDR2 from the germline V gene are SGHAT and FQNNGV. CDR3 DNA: TGTGCCAGCAGTTCTAGCGGGAGCTTCCTGGTGAAGGAGACCCAGTACTTC. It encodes CASSSSGSFLVKETQYF.

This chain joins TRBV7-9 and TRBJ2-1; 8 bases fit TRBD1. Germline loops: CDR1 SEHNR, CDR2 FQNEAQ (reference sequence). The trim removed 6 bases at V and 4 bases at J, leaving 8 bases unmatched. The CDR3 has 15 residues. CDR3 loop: CASSNGQGPYNEQFF. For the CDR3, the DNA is TGTGCCAGCAGTAACGGACAGGGACCTTACAATGAGCAGTTCTTC.

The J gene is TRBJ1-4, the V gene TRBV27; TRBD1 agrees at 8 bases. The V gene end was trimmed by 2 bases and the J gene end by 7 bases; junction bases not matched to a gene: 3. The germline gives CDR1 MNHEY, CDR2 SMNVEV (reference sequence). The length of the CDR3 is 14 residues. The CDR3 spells CASSLQGAREKLFF. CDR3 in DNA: TGTGCCAGCAGTTTACAGGGGGCGCGTGAAAAACTGTTTTTT. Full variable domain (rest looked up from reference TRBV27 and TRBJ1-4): EAQVTQNPRYLITVTGKKLTVTCSQNMNHEYMSWYRQDPGLGLRQIYYSMNVEVTDKGDVPEGYKVSRKEKRNFPLILESPSPNQTSLYFCASSLQGAREKLFFGSGTQLSVL.

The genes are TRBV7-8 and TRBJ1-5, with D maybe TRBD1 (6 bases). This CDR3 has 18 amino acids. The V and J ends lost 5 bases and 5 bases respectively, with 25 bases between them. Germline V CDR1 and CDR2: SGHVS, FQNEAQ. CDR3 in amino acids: CASSRLTLGHPGDQPQHF. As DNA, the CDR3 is TGTGCCAGCAGCAGACTTACCTTGGGACACCCTGGGGATCAGCCCCAGCATTTT.

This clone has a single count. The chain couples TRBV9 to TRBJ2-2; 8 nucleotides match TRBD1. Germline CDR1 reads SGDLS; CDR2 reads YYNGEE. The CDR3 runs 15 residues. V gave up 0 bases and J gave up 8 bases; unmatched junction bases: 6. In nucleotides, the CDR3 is TGTGCCAGCAGCGTAGCGACAGGGGCTATAGGGGAGCTGTTTTTT. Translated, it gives CASSVATGAIGELFF.

CDR3 nucleotide sequence: TGCGCCAGCAGCACTAGTCTTTGGTATAGCAATCAGCCCCAGCATTTT. It translates to CASSTSLWYSNQPQHF. The genes are TRBV4-1 and TRBJ1-5; D gene ambiguous. V lost 5 bases, J lost 0 bases, and 14 bases lay in between. CDR1 and CDR2 from the germline V gene are MGHRA and YSYEKL. This CDR3 region has 16 residues.

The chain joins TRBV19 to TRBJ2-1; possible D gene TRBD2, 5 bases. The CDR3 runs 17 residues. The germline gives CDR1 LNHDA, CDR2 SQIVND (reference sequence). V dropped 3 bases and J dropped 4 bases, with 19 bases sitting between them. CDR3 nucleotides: TGTGCCAGTAGTATCCCCCGGGCTAGTAGAGGGTACAATGAGCAGTTCTTC. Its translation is CASSIPRASRGYNEQFF.

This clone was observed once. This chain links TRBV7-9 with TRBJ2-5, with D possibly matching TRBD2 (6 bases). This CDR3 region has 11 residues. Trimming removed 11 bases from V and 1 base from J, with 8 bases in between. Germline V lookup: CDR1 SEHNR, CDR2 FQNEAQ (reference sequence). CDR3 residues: CAGGTQETQYF. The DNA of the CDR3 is TGTGCCGGGGGGACCCAAGAGACCCAGTACTTC.

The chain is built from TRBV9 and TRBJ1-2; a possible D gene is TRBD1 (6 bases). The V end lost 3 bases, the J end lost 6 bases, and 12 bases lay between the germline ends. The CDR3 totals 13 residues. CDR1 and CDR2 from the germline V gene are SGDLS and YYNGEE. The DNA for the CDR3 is TGTGCCAGCAGCGAGGGGGTTAGGGATGGCTACACCTTC. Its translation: CASSEGVRDGYTF.

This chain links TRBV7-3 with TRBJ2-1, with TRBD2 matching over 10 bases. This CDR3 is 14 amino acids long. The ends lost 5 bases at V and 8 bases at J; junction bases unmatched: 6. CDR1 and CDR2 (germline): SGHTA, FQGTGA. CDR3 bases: TGTGCCAGCAGCCGGACTAGCGGTCTTCATGAGCAGTTCTTC. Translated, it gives CASSRTSGLHEQFF.

The CDR3 DNA is TGCGCCAGCAGCCAGGCCTTTCACCGGGACAGGTTAGGAAATGAGCAGTTCTTC. Encoded protein: CASSQAFHRDRLGNEQFF. This rearrangement joins TRBV4-1 to TRBJ2-1; 8 bases agree with TRBD1. Germline CDR1 and CDR2: MGHRA and YSYEKL. The CDR3 sequence is 18 residues long. J lost 7 bases, V lost 3 bases, and 17 bases had no gene match.

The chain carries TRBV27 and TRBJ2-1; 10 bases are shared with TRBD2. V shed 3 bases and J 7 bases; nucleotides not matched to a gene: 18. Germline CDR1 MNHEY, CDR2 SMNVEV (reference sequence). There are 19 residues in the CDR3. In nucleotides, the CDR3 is TGTGCCAGCAGTTTGGCGTCAACAACTTCTAGCGGGAGTAGGAATGAGCAGTTCTTC. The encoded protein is CASSLASTTSSGSRNEQFF.